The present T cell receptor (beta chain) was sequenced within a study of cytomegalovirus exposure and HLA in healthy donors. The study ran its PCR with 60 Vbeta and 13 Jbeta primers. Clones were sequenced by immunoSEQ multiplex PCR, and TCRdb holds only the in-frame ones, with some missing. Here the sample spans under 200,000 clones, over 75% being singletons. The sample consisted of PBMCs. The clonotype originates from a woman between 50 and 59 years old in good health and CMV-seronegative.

The CDR3 bases are TGCGCCAGCAGCCCCGTAGCAGATACGCAGTATTTT. It codes for CASSPVADTQYF. V is TRBV5-1 and J is TRBJ2-3; D gene uncertain. The length of the CDR3 is 12 residues. Germline lookup yields CDR1 SGHRS and CDR2 YFSETQ. V was cut by 4 bases and J by 4 bases, with 7 bases left in between.